A selection of T cell receptor beta chains follows, all from one sample in a study of glioma-infiltrating T cells after dendritic cell vaccination. Profiled with immunoSEQ multiplex PCR; TCRdb holds only in-frame clones, not every one. The sample shows 110,000 or so clones, almost 90% of them seen only once. The sequencing used blood, collected after dendritic cell vaccination. These receptors originate from a human donor with glioblastoma. The conserved cysteine and the conserved F or W are not part of the CDR3 here.

V gene	J gene	CDR3 protein
TRBV5-1	TRBJ1-2	ASSDGTANYGYT
TRBV4-1	TRBJ2-7	ASSRPGTGGSGGVYEQY
TRBV19	TRBJ1-5	ASSMDREGNNQPQH
TRBV11-1	TRBJ2-1	ASSSQRGGKQF
TRBV7-9	TRBJ2-1	ASSRSTGSAQKDNEQF
TRBV25-1	TRBJ2-1	ASSGTSGINEQF
TRBV11-1	TRBJ2-1	ASSPGTSGYNEQF
TRBV9	TRBJ1-1	ASSVGKGGINTEAF
TRBV30	TRBJ1-2	AWSHWGGNYGYT
TRBV23-1	TRBJ2-7	ASSPRGTFDEQY
TRBV5-4	TRBJ1-2	ASSPGQGALYYGYT
TRBV7-3	TRBJ2-3	ASSLGLLGSGGPLGDTQY
TRBV10-1	TRBJ1-5	ASGLGQGLYSNQPQH
TRBV30	TRBJ1-3	AWSVGAGNTIY
TRBV6-1	TRBJ2-7	ASSEPGLAADEQY
TRBV19	TRBJ2-5	ATRPSGIWETQY
TRBV15	TRBJ2-1	ATSRTWLAGEEQF
TRBV7-9	TRBJ1-4	ASSLGGGRSLNEKLF
TRBV5-1	TRBJ1-5	ASSFGGGGNQPQH
TRBV9	TRBJ2-3	ASSVGVSSGGVGDTQY
TRBV5-1	TRBJ1-1	ASSWTGVNTEAF
TRBV5-1	TRBJ2-1	ASSLDLGTANEQF
TRBV29-1	TRBJ1-2	SVDFASGGYGYT
TRBV5-1	TRBJ1-1	ASSGGQGNTEAF
TRBV27	TRBJ1-5	ASMRGRGNQPQH
TRBV30	TRBJ1-4	AWSVGTVNEKLF
TRBV5-6	TRBJ2-3	ASQRDYNTDTQY
TRBV20-1	TRBJ1-1	SARYDREAF
TRBV6-1	TRBJ2-2	ASTTGGNTGELF
TRBV7-9	TRBJ1-2	ASSPGVGYGYT
TRBV6-4	TRBJ2-5	ASSRAGGETQY
TRBV10-1	TRBJ2-5	ASSAGTSGRETQY
TRBV7-2	TRBJ2-1	ASSPIAGRYNEQF
TRBV19	TRBJ2-6	ASMRGKKAGANVLT
TRBV4-1	TRBJ2-5	ASSRQVLETQY
TRBV5-1	TRBJ2-1	ASSLRTGLDEQF
TRBV29-1	TRBJ2-1	SVVFSRGSYNEQF
TRBV6-5	TRBJ1-1	ASSPGAGVTEAF